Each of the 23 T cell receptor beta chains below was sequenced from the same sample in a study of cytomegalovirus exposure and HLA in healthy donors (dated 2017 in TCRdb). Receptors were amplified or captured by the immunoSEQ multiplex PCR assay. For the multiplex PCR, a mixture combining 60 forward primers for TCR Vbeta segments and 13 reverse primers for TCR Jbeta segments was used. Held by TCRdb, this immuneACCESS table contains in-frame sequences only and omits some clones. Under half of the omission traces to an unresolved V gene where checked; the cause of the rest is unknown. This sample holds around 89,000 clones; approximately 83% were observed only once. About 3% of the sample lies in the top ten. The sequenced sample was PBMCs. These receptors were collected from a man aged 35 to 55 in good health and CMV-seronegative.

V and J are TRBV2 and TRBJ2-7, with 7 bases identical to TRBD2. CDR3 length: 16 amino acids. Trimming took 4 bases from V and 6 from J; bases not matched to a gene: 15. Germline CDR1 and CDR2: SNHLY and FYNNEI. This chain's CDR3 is CASSGEGSPQYIEQYF. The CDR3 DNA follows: TGTGCCAGCAGTGGGGAGGGGTCCCCTCAGTATATCGAGCAGTACTTC.

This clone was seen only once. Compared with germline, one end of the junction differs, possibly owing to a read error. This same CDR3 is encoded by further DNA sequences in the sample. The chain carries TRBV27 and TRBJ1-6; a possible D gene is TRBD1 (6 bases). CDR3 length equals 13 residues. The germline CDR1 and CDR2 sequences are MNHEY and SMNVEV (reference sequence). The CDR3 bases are TGTGCTAGCAACACAGGGATCAATTCACCCCTCCACTTT. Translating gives CASNTGINSPLHF.

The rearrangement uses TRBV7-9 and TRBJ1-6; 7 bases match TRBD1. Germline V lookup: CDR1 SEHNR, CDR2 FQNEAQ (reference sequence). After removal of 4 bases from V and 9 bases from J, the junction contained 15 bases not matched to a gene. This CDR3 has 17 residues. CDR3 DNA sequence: TGTGCCAGCAGCTCCTCTTTAAGGGGGCCAGGGTCTTCACCCCTCCACTTT. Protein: CASSSSLRGPGSSPLHF. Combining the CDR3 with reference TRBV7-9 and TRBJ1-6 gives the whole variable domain DTGVSQNPRHKITKRGQNVTFRCDPISEHNRLYWYRQTLGQGPEFLTYFQNEAQLEKSRLLSDRFSAERPKGSFSTLEIQRTEQGDSAMYLCASSSSLRGPGSSPLHFGNGTRLTVT.

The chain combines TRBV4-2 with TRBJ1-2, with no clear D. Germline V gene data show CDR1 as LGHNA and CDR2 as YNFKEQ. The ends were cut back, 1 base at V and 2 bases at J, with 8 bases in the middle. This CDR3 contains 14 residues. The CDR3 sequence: CASSQGRTNYGYTF. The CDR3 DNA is TGTGCCAGCAGCCAAGGGAGGACGAACTATGGCTACACCTTC.

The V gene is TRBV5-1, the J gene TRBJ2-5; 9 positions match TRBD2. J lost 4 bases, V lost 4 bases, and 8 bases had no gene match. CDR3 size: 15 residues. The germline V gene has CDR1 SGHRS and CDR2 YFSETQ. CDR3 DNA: TGCGCCAGCAGCCCCGGGGCGGGGGGGGCAGAGACCCAGTACTTC. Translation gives CASSPGAGGAETQYF.

The CDR3: CASSFSGGAADTQYF. The CDR3 region has the DNA TGCGCCAGCAGCTTTAGCGGGGGGGCCGCAGATACGCAGTATTTT. V is TRBV5-1 and J is TRBJ2-3; 11 bases are shared with TRBD2. The germline V gene has CDR1 SGHRS and CDR2 YFSETQ. The CDR3 is 15 amino acids. Trimming cost V 2 bases and J 4 bases; bases outside gene matches: 3.

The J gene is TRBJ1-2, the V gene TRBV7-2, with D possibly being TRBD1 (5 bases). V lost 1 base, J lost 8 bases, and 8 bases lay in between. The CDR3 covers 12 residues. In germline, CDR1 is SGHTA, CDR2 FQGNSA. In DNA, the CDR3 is TGTGCCAGCAGCTTAGGACAGATAGGCTACACCTTC. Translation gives CASSLGQIGYTF.

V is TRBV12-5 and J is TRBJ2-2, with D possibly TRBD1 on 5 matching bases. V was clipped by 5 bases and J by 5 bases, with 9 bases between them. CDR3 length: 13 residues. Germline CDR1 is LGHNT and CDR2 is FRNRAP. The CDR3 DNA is TGTGCTAGTGGTGCATCAGGGACCGGGGAGCTGTTTTTT. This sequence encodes CASGASGTGELFF.

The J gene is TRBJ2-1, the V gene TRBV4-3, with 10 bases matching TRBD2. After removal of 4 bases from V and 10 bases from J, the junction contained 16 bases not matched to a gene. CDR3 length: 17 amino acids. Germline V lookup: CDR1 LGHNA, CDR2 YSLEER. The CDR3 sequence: CASSPGVAGGERKEQFF. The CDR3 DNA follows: TGCGCCAGCAGCCCCGGGGTAGCGGGGGGCGAACGGAAGGAGCAGTTCTTC.

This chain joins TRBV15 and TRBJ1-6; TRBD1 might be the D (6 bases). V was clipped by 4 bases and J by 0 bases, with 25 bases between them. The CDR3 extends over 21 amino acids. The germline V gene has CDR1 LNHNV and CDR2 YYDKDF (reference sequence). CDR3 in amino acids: CATSTGNTGFFESSYNSPLHF. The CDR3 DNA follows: TGTGCCACCAGCACGGGGAACACAGGGTTTTTTGAAAGCTCCTATAATTCACCCCTCCACTTT.

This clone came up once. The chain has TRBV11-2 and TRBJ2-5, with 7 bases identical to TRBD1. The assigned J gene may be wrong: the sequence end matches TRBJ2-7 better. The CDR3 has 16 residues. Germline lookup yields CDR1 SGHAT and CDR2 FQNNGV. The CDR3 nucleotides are TGTGCCAGCAGCTTGGAACCCCGGGACAGCTCCTACGAGCAGTACTTC. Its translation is CASSLEPRDSSYEQYF.

The CDR3 reads CASSQVDRDNSPLHF. CDR3 DNA sequence: TGCGCCAGCAGCCAAGTGGACAGGGATAATTCACCCCTCCACTTT. V and J are TRBV4-1 and TRBJ1-6; 8 bases are a match to TRBD1. This CDR3 is 15 amino acids long. Germline V gene data show CDR1 as MGHRA and CDR2 as YSYEKL. V shed 1 base and J 5 bases; nucleotides not matched to a gene: 1.

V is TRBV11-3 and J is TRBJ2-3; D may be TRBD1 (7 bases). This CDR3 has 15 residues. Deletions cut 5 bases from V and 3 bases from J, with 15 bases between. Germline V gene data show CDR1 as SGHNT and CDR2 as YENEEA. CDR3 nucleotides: TGTGCCAGCAGCCAAACAGGGGCGGGGACAGATACGCAGTATTTT. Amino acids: CASSQTGAGTDTQYF.

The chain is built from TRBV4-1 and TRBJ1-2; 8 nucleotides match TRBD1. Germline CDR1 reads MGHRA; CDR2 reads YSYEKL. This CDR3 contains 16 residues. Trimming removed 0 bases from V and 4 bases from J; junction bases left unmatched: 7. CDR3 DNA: TGCGCCAGCAGCCAAGATCCCCACAGGGGGATCTATGGCTACACCTTC. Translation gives CASSQDPHRGIYGYTF.

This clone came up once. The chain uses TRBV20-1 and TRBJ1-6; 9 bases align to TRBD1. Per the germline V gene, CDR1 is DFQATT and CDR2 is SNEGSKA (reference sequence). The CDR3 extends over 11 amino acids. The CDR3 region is CGTGLNSPLHF. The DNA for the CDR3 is TGCGGGACAGGGCTAAATTCACCCCTCCACTTT.

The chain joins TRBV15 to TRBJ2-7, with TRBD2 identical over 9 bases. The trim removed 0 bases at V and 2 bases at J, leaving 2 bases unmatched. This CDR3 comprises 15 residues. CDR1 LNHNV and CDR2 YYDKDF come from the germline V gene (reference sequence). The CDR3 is CATSRDSGGPYEQYF. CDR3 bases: TGTGCCACCAGCAGAGACAGCGGGGGGCCCTACGAGCAGTACTTC.

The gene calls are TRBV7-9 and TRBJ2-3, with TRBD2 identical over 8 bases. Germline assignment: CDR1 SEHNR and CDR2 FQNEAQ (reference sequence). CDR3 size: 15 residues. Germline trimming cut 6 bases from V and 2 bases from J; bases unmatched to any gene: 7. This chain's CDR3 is CASRVSSGVTDTQYF. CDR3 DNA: TGTGCCAGCAGAGTGAGTAGCGGGGTCACAGATACGCAGTATTTT.

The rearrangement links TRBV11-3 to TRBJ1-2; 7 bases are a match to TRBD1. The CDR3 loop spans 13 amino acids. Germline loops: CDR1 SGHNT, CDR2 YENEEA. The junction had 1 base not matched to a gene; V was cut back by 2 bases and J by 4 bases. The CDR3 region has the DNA TGTGCCAGCAGCTTATCAGGGGGCTATGGCTACACCTTC. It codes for CASSLSGGYGYTF.

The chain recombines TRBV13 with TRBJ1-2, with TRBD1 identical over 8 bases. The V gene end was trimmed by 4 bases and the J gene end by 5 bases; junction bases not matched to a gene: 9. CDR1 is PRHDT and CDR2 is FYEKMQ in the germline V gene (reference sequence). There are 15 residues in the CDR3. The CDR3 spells CASSSPWDRTYGYTF. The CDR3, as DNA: TGTGCCAGCAGCTCCCCGTGGGACAGGACATATGGCTACACCTTC.

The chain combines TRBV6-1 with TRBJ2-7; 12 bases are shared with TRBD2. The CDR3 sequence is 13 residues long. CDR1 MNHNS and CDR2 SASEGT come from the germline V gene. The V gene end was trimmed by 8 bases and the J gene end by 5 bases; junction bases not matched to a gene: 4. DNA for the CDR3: TGTGCCAGCGCGCTAGCGGGGGGGAACGAGCAGTACTTC. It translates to CASALAGGNEQYF.

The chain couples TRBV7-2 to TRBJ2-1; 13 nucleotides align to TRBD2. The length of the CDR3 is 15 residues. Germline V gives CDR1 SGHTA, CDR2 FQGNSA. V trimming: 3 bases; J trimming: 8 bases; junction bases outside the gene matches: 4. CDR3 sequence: CASSLRLAGGDEQFF. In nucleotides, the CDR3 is TGTGCCAGCAGCTTGCGACTAGCGGGGGGTGATGAGCAGTTCTTC.

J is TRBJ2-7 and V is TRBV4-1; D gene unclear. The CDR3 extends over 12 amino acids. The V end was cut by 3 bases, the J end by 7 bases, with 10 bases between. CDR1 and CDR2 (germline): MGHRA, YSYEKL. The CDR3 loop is CASSQRPKEQYF. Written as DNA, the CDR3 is TGCGCCAGCAGCCAGCGGCCGAAGGAGCAGTACTTC.

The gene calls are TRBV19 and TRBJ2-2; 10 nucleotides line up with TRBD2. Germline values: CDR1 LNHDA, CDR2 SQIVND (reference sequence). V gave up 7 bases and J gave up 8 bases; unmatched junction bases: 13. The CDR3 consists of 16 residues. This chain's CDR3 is CASKVERAGGRGELFF. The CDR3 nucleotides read TGTGCCAGTAAGGTGGAGAGAGCGGGGGGGCGTGGGGAGCTGTTTTTT.